This T cell receptor (beta chain) was profiled in a study of identical twins. Whole-study results and caveats: Rather than following the same donors, the conclusions depended on cross-sectional statistical analysis.

TCRdb re-called the 5' RACE reads with MiXCR, one entry per CDR3 protein. The sample has 550,000 to 700,000 distinct CDR3 sequences; 21% are singletons. As concerns this clonotype: Antigen: not known.

J was trimmed by 8 bases and V by 4 bases; bases with no gene match: 13. The germline V gene encodes CDR1 SEHNR and CDR2 FQNEAQ (reference sequence). This CDR3 spans 15 amino acids. The data also belong to a second study, concerning T cells expressing NK-cell markers. That work contributes: Seven sequenced donors out of eight were HCMV-seropositive, one seronegative. For four donors, these clonotypes were likewise the leading ones in the CD3+CD56-NKG2C+ fraction.

The sequence derives from a young woman in good health. This chain connects TRBV7-9 to TRBJ1-2; 7 bases line up with TRBD1. Input material: PBMCs. DNA of the CDR3: TGTGCCAGCAGCTCCACCGGACAGGTGAACTGGGGCTACACCTTC. Amino acids: CASSSTGQVNWGYTF.